Below are 11 T cell receptor beta chains sequenced from a single sample in a study of blood T cell repertoires in COVID-19. Repertoires were generated with immunoSEQ multiplex PCR, while TCRdb's copy carries only in-frame clones and drops some. This repertoire shows 250,000 to 300,000 clones, roughly 79% found once; its top ten account for just under 3%. The sample comprised peripheral blood. The receptors here all came from a woman in her sixties with active or convalescent COVID-19.

The gene calls are TRBV18 and TRBJ1-4; D is undetermined. The germline CDR1 and CDR2 sequences are KGHSH and LQKENI. This CDR3 is built from 12 residues. Trimming cost V 6 bases and J 7 bases, with 9 bases left between them. In nucleotides, the CDR3 is TGTGCCAGCTCCCCTACAGCTGAAAAACTGTTTTTT. Translated, it gives CASSPTAEKLFF.

This rearrangement joins TRBV4-2 to TRBJ2-1, with 11 nucleotides matching TRBD2. CDR3 length: 16 amino acids. Germline CDR1 reads LGHNA; CDR2 reads YNFKEQ. The J segment lost 5 bases and the V segment lost 0 bases, leaving 3 bases of the junction unmatched. The CDR3 reads CASSQDQLAGDNEQFF. CDR3 DNA sequence: TGTGCCAGCAGCCAAGATCAACTAGCGGGGGACAATGAGCAGTTCTTC.

The chain combines TRBV19 with TRBJ2-3, with 7 nucleotides matching TRBD2. Germline V gives CDR1 LNHDA, CDR2 SQIVND (reference sequence). There are 16 residues in the CDR3. V was pared by 2 bases and J by 4 bases, with 9 bases of the junction left unmatched. The CDR3 DNA follows: TGTGCCAGTAGTATATACGAGACGGGGGGTCCAGATACGCAGTATTTT. Translated: CASSIYETGGPDTQYF.

The gene calls are TRBV3-1 (or the pseudogene TRBV3-2) and TRBJ2-7, with 9 positions matching TRBD1. Germline CDR1 reads LGHDT; CDR2 reads YNNKEL (reference sequence). V dropped 4 bases and J dropped 3; count of bases not matched to a gene: 4. There are 14 residues in the CDR3. CDR3 DNA sequence: TGTGCCAGCAGCCCAGGACAGGGGAACTACGAGCAGTACTTC. Translated: CASSPGQGNYEQYF.

The V and J genes are TRBV7-9 and TRBJ2-7; the match to TRBD2 covers 9 bases. Germline trimming cut 7 bases from V and 5 bases from J; bases unmatched to any gene: 15. This CDR3 has 16 amino acids. In germline, CDR1 is SEHNR, CDR2 FQNEAQ (reference sequence). The CDR3, as DNA: TGTGCCAGCACCGACCTGGGGGGGACTAGCCACGACGAGCAGTACTTC. Protein product: CASTDLGGTSHDEQYF.

This chain uses TRBV19 with TRBJ2-3; D possibly corresponds to TRBD2 (6 bases). The CDR3 runs to 15 residues. CDR1 and CDR2 from the germline V gene are LNHDA and SQIVND (reference sequence). V was shortened by 3 bases and J by 7 bases, with 17 bases between the two germline ends. The CDR3 reads CASSIPAGHLYTQYF. CDR3 nucleotide sequence: TGTGCCAGTAGTATCCCAGCGGGCCACCTATATACGCAGTATTTT.

This sequence joins TRBV11-3 and TRBJ1-1; D call uncertain. CDR1 is SGHNT, CDR2 YENEEA, per germline. The CDR3 is 14 residues long. The ends were cut back, 5 bases at V and 5 bases at J, with 15 bases in the middle. CDR3 sequence (DNA): TGTGCCAGCAGCGCACGGGTGGGGAGTACTGAAGCTTTCTTT. It yields the protein CASSARVGSTEAFF. The full variable domain, rest sourced from reference TRBV11-3 and TRBJ1-1, is EAGVVQSPRYKIIEKKQPVAFWCNPISGHNTLYWYLQNLGQGPELLIRYENEEAVDDSQLPKDRFSAERLKGVDSTLKIQPAELGDSAVYLCASSARVGSTEAFFGQGTRLTVV.

The J gene is TRBJ2-1, the V gene TRBV29-1; possibly TRBD2 for D (6 bases). Germline values: CDR1 SQVTM, CDR2 ANQGSEA. Deletions cut 4 bases from V and 12 bases from J, with 16 bases between. The CDR3 consists of 12 residues. The CDR3 is CSVAGGRRGQFF. CDR3 nucleotide sequence: TGCAGCGTTGCTGGTGGCAGGCGGGGGCAGTTCTTC.

This chain joins TRBV5-1 and TRBJ1-6; D might be TRBD1 (6 bases). Trimming removed 4 bases from V and 7 bases from J, with 15 bases in between. The CDR3 sequence is 15 residues long. Germline V gives CDR1 SGHRS, CDR2 YFSETQ. The CDR3 loop is CASSLEIQGNSPLHF. The CDR3 region has the DNA TGCGCCAGCAGCCTAGAAATACAGGGAAATTCACCCCTCCACTTT.

The chain joins TRBV30 to TRBJ1-6; D is possibly TRBD1 (5 bases). There are 15 residues in the CDR3. Germline-derived CDR1 and CDR2 are GTSNPN and SVGIG (reference sequence). Trimming took 4 bases from V and 5 from J, leaving 15 bases between them. In nucleotides, the CDR3 is TGTGCCTGGAACGGCCCAAGCAGGGATAATTCACCCCTCCACTTT. Its translation: CAWNGPSRDNSPLHF.

This clone appeared a few times. The chain is built from TRBV7-9 and TRBJ2-5; 8 bases are a match to TRBD1. This CDR3 contains 13 residues. From germline, CDR1 is SEHNR and CDR2 FQNEAQ (reference sequence). V lost 3 bases, J lost 9 bases, and 6 bases stayed unmatched. The CDR3 sequence is CASSFGRGQAQYF. In nucleotides, the CDR3 is TGTGCCAGCAGCTTCGGCAGGGGGCAGGCCCAGTACTTC.